Listed below are T cell receptor beta chains from one sample, sequenced in a study of T cell responses to AZD1222 COVID-19 vaccine. Generated by immunoSEQ multiplex PCR, the TCRdb table keeps only in-frame clones and is missing some. Of around 94,000 clones in the sample, over 75% were seen once. This sample comprised peripheral blood, obtained on day 0 of AZD1222 vaccination. These receptors all come from an adult in good health. The CDR3 runs from the conserved cysteine through the conserved F or W. Each record gives: D gene, J gene, clone size, V gene, CDR3 protein, CDR3 DNA. A D gene is named only where the DNA matches it firmly. Not every row has a clone size; where given, it reads once, few, many or a size class.

D: -; J: TRBJ2-2; size: once; V: TRBV11-3; CDR3: CASSGGASSGELFF; DNA: TGTGCCAGCAGCGGGGGGGCATCGAGCGGGGAGCTGTTTTTT
D: -; J: TRBJ2-1; size: -; V: TRBV12-3/TRBV12-4; CDR3: CASTGTKEQFF; DNA: TGTGCCAGCACCGGAACGAAGGAGCAGTTCTTC
D: -; J: TRBJ1-1; size: -; V: TRBV18; CDR3: CASSPAIEAFF; DNA: TGTGCCAGCTCACCAGCTATTGAAGCTTTCTTT
D: -; J: TRBJ1-2; size: -; V: TRBV28; CDR3: CATARSDYGYTF; DNA: TGTGCCACCGCACGGAGCGACTATGGCTACACCTTC
D: -; J: TRBJ1-4; size: -; V: TRBV7-2; CDR3: CASSASSLGEKLFF; DNA: TGTGCCAGCAGCGCGTCGAGTTTGGGTGAAAAACTGTTTTTT
D: -; J: TRBJ2-7; size: once; V: TRBV2; CDR3: CASSESWAREQYF; DNA: TGTGCCAGCAGTGAGTCGTGGGCGCGCGAGCAGTACTTC
D: -; J: TRBJ1-1; size: -; V: TRBV19; CDR3: CASSMGFERLNTEAFF; DNA: TGTGCCAGTAGTATGGGTTTTGAGCGGTTGAACACTGAAGCTTTCTTT
D: -; J: TRBJ1-2; size: -; V: TRBV12-3/TRBV12-4; CDR3: CASSLRLDGYTF; DNA: TGTGCCAGCAGCCTTCGTTTGGATGGCTACACCTTC
D: -; J: TRBJ1-2; size: -; V: TRBV20-1; CDR3: CSARTAYGYTF; DNA: TGCAGTGCTAGGACAGCCTATGGCTACACCTTC
D: TRBD2; J: TRBJ2-7; size: -; V: TRBV6-2/TRBV6-3; CDR3: CASSTLAGNSYEQYF; DNA: TGTGCCAGCAGTACGCTAGCGGGGAACTCCTACGAGCAGTACTTC
D: -; J: TRBJ1-1; size: -; V: TRBV19; CDR3: CASSIGEAFF; DNA: TGTGCCAGTAGCATAGGGGAAGCTTTCTTT
D: TRBD1; J: TRBJ1-4; size: -; V: TRBV9; CDR3: CASSGQGASLEKLFF; DNA: TGTGCCAGCAGCGGACAGGGGGCGTCGCTAGAAAAACTGTTTTTT
D: TRBD2; J: TRBJ2-5; size: -; V: TRBV3-1/TRBV3-2; CDR3: CASNLAELPETQYF; DNA: TGTGCCAGCAACCTAGCGGAACTCCCAGAGACCCAGTACTTC
D: TRBD1; J: TRBJ2-1; size: -; V: TRBV9; CDR3: CASSRTGGVIYEQFF; DNA: TGTGCCAGCAGCCGAACAGGGGGTGTCATCTATGAGCAGTTCTTC
D: -; J: TRBJ1-5; size: -; V: TRBV7-8; CDR3: CASSQWEWPQHF; DNA: TGTGCCAGCAGCCAATGGGAATGGCCCCAGCATTTT
D: TRBD1; J: TRBJ1-1; size: -; V: TRBV7-9; CDR3: CASSLAIDRGPEAFF; DNA: TGTGCCAGCAGCTTAGCCATTGACAGGGGTCCTGAAGCTTTCTTT
D: -; J: TRBJ1-1; size: -; V: TRBV18; CDR3: CASSPGAGGTEAFF; DNA: TGTGCCAGCTCTCCGGGTGCAGGCGGGACTGAAGCTTTCTTT
D: -; J: TRBJ1-5; size: -; V: TRBV18; CDR3: CASSPTGDPVRNQPQHF; DNA: TGTGCCAGCTCACCTACCGGGGACCCAGTTCGCAATCAGCCCCAGCATTTT
D: TRBD1; J: TRBJ1-5; size: -; V: TRBV18; CDR3: CASSPGTGGYQPQHF; DNA: TGTGCCAGCTCGCCCGGGACAGGGGGCTACCAGCCCCAGCATTTT
D: -; J: TRBJ1-5; size: -; V: TRBV6-6; CDR3: CASMDGNQPQHF; DNA: TGTGCCAGCATGGACGGCAATCAGCCCCAGCATTTT
D: -; J: TRBJ2-5; size: -; V: TRBV27; CDR3: CASSALGTGGQTQYF; DNA: TGTGCCAGCAGTGCTCTAGGGACCGGTGGCCAGACCCAGTACTTC
D: -; J: TRBJ2-7; size: -; V: TRBV6-2/TRBV6-3; CDR3: CASSYSRALSYEQYF; DNA: TGTGCCAGCAGTTACTCCAGGGCCTTATCCTACGAGCAGTACTTC
D: -; J: TRBJ2-7; size: once; V: TRBV7-9; CDR3: CASSSAPPHRFSAYEQYF; DNA: TGTGCCAGCAGCTCAGCGCCCCCCCACAGGTTTTCTGCCTACGAGCAGTACTTC
D: -; J: TRBJ1-1; size: -; V: TRBV18; CDR3: CASSPPGRVNTEAFF; DNA: TGTGCCAGCTCACCACCAGGCAGGGTGAACACTGAAGCTTTCTTT
D: -; J: TRBJ2-7; size: -; V: TRBV28; CDR3: CASSLDRPYEQYF; DNA: TGTGCCAGCAGTTTAGACAGGCCCTACGAGCAGTACTTC
D: -; J: TRBJ1-1; size: -; V: TRBV10-3; CDR3: CAISDEGPVGTEAFF; DNA: TGTGCCATCAGTGATGAGGGGCCGGTTGGTACTGAAGCTTTCTTT
D: -; J: TRBJ1-2; size: few; V: TRBV5-6; CDR3: CASSPGQSFGYGYTF; DNA: TGTGCCAGCAGCCCTGGACAGTCCTTCGGGTATGGCTACACCTTC
D: -; J: TRBJ1-6; size: -; V: TRBV18; CDR3: CASSPPAGNSPLHF; DNA: TGTGCCAGCTCACCACCGGCGGGGAATTCACCCCTCCACTTT
D: -; J: TRBJ1-5; size: -; V: TRBV7-9; CDR3: CASSWTGNQPQHF; DNA: TGTGCCAGCAGCTGGACAGGCAATCAGCCCCAGCATTTT
D: TRBD2; J: TRBJ2-3; size: -; V: TRBV9; CDR3: CASSEGLAGGLGTDTQYF; DNA: TGTGCCAGCAGCGAGGGACTAGCGGGGGGTCTAGGGACAGATACGCAGTATTTT
D: TRBD1; J: TRBJ1-2; size: once; V: TRBV2; CDR3: CASRRDRGRDGYTF; DNA: TGTGCCAGCAGGCGGGACAGGGGCCGGGATGGCTACACCTTC
D: -; J: TRBJ1-3; size: -; V: TRBV6-2/TRBV6-3; CDR3: CASSYPRTRNTIYF; DNA: TGTGCCAGCAGTTACCCGAGAACGCGAAACACCATATATTTT
D: -; J: TRBJ2-2; size: -; V: TRBV10-2; CDR3: CASSQSGPNTGELFF; DNA: TGCGCCAGCAGTCAGAGCGGGCCGAACACCGGGGAGCTGTTTTTT
D: -; J: TRBJ1-3; size: -; V: TRBV6-5; CDR3: CASSPGQFSGNTIYF; DNA: TGTGCCAGCAGCCCCGGACAGTTTTCTGGAAACACCATATATTTT
D: -; J: TRBJ1-1; size: few; V: TRBV19; CDR3: CASNPGMNTEAFF; DNA: TGTGCCAGTAATCCGGGCATGAACACTGAAGCTTTCTTT
D: -; J: TRBJ2-7; size: -; V: TRBV19; CDR3: CASSIDNSNEQYF; DNA: TGTGCCAGTAGTATCGATAATAGTAACGAGCAGTACTTC
D: -; J: TRBJ1-1; size: -; V: TRBV6-5; CDR3: CASSYQETNTEAFF; DNA: TGTGCCAGCAGTTACCAGGAGACGAACACTGAAGCTTTCTTT
D: -; J: TRBJ2-2; size: -; V: TRBV9; CDR3: CASSLTRGADTGELFF; DNA: TGTGCCAGCAGCTTGACACGGGGGGCGGACACCGGGGAGCTGTTTTTT
D: TRBD1; J: TRBJ2-5; size: -; V: TRBV11-3; CDR3: CASSGGTGGEDETQYF; DNA: TGTGCCAGCAGCGGGGGGACAGGGGGAGAAGATGAGACCCAGTACTTC
D: TRBD2; J: TRBJ2-1; size: -; V: TRBV11-3; CDR3: CASSPLTGGYNEQFF; DNA: TGTGCCAGCAGCCCATTAACGGGAGGGTATAATGAGCAGTTCTTC
D: TRBD1; J: TRBJ1-5; size: -; V: TRBV7-2; CDR3: CASSTGVRQPQHF; DNA: TGTGCCAGCAGCACAGGGGTGCGGCAGCCCCAGCATTTT
D: -; J: TRBJ2-3; size: -; V: TRBV4-3; CDR3: CASSQDGQGRTDTQYF; DNA: TGCGCCAGCAGCCAAGACGGTCAGGGGAGAACAGATACGCAGTATTTT
D: -; J: TRBJ1-1; size: -; V: TRBV11-2; CDR3: CASSLTNTEAFF; DNA: TGTGCCAGCAGCTTAACCAACACTGAAGCTTTCTTT
D: -; J: TRBJ1-5; size: -; V: TRBV19; CDR3: CASRRALSSNQPQHF; DNA: TGTGCCAGTAGGAGGGCCCTGAGTAGCAATCAGCCCCAGCATTTT
D: TRBD1; J: TRBJ2-7; size: -; V: TRBV5-6; CDR3: CASSLRQGRHEQYF; DNA: TGTGCCAGCAGCTTGAGACAGGGGCGCCACGAGCAGTACTTC
D: -; J: TRBJ1-2; size: -; V: TRBV6-5; CDR3: CASSYQAGNYGYTF; DNA: TGTGCCAGCAGTTACCAGGCGGGTAATTATGGCTACACCTTC
D: -; J: TRBJ2-6; size: -; V: TRBV24-1; CDR3: CATSDTSGANVLTF; DNA: TGTGCCACCAGTGATACGTCAGGGGCCAACGTCCTGACTTTC
D: -; J: TRBJ2-7; size: few; V: TRBV2; CDR3: CASSEVGRTHEQYF; DNA: TGTGCCAGCAGTGAAGTTGGCCGAACCCACGAGCAGTACTTC
D: -; J: TRBJ2-3; size: once; V: TRBV4-3; CDR3: CASSQDGTGTDTQYF; DNA: TGCGCCAGCAGCCAAGATGGGACGGGTACAGATACGCAGTATTTT
D: -; J: TRBJ1-2; size: -; V: TRBV4-2; CDR3: CASSQERWGNYGYTF; DNA: TGTGCCAGCAGCCAAGAAAGATGGGGTAACTATGGCTACACCTTC
D: -; J: TRBJ1-6; size: -; V: TRBV2; CDR3: CASTMVADSPLHF; DNA: TGTGCCAGCACCATGGTGGCGGATTCACCCCTCCACTTT
D: -; J: TRBJ2-1; size: -; V: TRBV6-2/TRBV6-3; CDR3: CASSQPPGLTLF; DNA: TGTGCCAGCAGCCAACCGCCGGGGCTCACTCTCTTC
D: -; J: TRBJ2-7; size: -; V: TRBV13; CDR3: CASSLAGISYEQYF; DNA: TGTGCCAGCAGCTTGGCGGGGATCTCCTACGAGCAGTACTTC
D: -; J: TRBJ2-7; size: -; V: TRBV10-3; CDR3: CAISPQGGVFFYEQYF; DNA: TGTGCCATCAGTCCGCAGGGGGGAGTCTTTTTTTACGAGCAGTACTTC
D: TRBD1; J: TRBJ1-1; size: -; V: TRBV11-1; CDR3: CASSPYRGTEAFF; DNA: TGTGCCAGCAGCCCATACAGGGGGACTGAAGCTTTCTTT
D: -; J: TRBJ2-7; size: -; V: TRBV6-5; CDR3: CASSYEGPGSYEQYF; DNA: TGTGCCAGCAGTTACGAAGGCCCGGGTTCCTACGAGCAGTACTTC
D: TRBD1; J: TRBJ1-2; size: -; V: TRBV29-1; CDR3: CSVEVQGVYGYTF; DNA: TGCAGCGTTGAAGTACAGGGGGTTTATGGCTACACCTTC
D: -; J: TRBJ1-6; size: few; V: TRBV6-5; CDR3: CATHRDGNSPLHF; DNA: TGTGCCACTCACCGGGACGGAAATTCACCCCTCCACTTT
D: -; J: TRBJ2-1; size: -; V: TRBV18; CDR3: CASSPPGQNREFF; DNA: TGTGCCAGCTCACCACCGGGGCAGAACAGAGAGTTCTTC
D: -; J: TRBJ1-5; size: -; V: TRBV21-1; CDR3: CASSKGGQGPNQPQHF; DNA: TGTGCCAGCAGCAAAGGTGGACAGGGACCAAATCAGCCCCAGCATTTT